This T cell receptor (beta chain) was profiled in a study of response to subunit inactivated influenza vaccine. Study-wide points: The study's authors posited that every seasonal influenza vaccination enlists few new T cells.

TCRdb processed the RT-PCR reads anew with MiXCR; each CDR3 protein has one entry. This table has about 300,000 distinct CDR3 sequences, 21% appearing once. CDR3 size: 14 residues. Trimming took 3 bases from V and 0 from J, leaving 8 bases between them. Per the germline V gene, CDR1 is GTSNPN and CDR2 is SVGIG (reference sequence). With regard to this clonotype: The antigen is unknown.

The starting material was PBMCs from blood, obtained about 20 months after vaccination. The chain links TRBV30 to TRBJ2-2; D perhaps matches TRBD2 (6 bases). The sequence was obtained from a man between 50 and 70 years old who received an inactivated influenza vaccine. CDR3 sequence reads: CAWRGRTNTGELFF. CDR3 sequence (DNA): TGTGCCTGGAGAGGGAGGACGAACACCGGGGAGCTGTTTTTT.